The T cell receptor (beta chain) under discussion was sequenced for a study of OX40 agonist ivuxolimab in advanced cancers. Of note for this clone: A junction boundary mismatches the germline segment, possibly from a read error.

Assay: immunoSEQ multiplex PCR; the TCRdb copy retains only in-frame clones and omits some. The table lists 30,000 to 35,000 clones, 65% to 75% of them singletons, with roughly 19% in the top ten. Germline V gene sequence: CDR1 ENHRY, CDR2 SYGVKD. This CDR3 is 14 amino acids long. This specimen consisted of CD4+ or CD8+ T cells sorted from blood, obtained in a trial of the OX40 agonist ivuxolimab. V gene TRBV10-3 combines with J gene TRBJ2-7; D not certain. The sequence derives from an adult with an advanced solid tumor such as melanoma, head and neck, liver or kidney cancer. The CDR3 region has the DNA TGTGCCATCAGTGAGTCGGTCACCTCCGACGAGCAGTACTTC. Residues: CAISESVTSDEQYF.